Sequencing of this T cell receptor (beta chain) was carried out in a study of shared clonotypes between healthy human individuals. As for the study in general: The plates for each donor numbered three CD4 naive, three CD4 memory, two CD8 naive and one CD8 memory.

Naive CD8 populations comprised CD45RO-negative cells positively selected for CCR7, excluding terminally differentiated effector memory CD45RA+ cells. CDR1 SGHNT and CDR2 YYREEE come from the germline V gene (reference sequence). V dropped 0 bases and J dropped 5; count of bases not matched to a gene: 2. The CDR3 is 16 residues long. Repertoires were generated with immunoSEQ multiplex PCR, while TCRdb's copy carries only in-frame clones and drops some. The table includes 500,000 to 700,000 clones, roughly 95% detected once. Points on this clone: Other nucleotide sequences from this sample produce the same CDR3.

J is TRBJ2-2 and V is TRBV5-4; TRBD2 matches at 12 bases. The sequenced material came from naive CD8+ T cells sorted from blood. This clonotype was sampled from a woman aged 25 to 45 in good health. This CDR3 is CASSLGLAGDTGELFF. CDR3 nucleotides: TGTGCCAGCAGCTTGGGACTAGCGGGAGATACCGGGGAGCTGTTTTTT.